This TCR beta chain comes out of a study of identical twins. Study findings and constraints: Diverse VJ usage suggested most zero-insertion clonotypes were not invariant T cells.

This clonotype was observed at least ten times. Its target is not known. The CDR3 totals 14 residues. V dropped 7 bases and J dropped 5; count of bases not matched to a gene: 11. From the 5' RACE reads, TCRdb called clonotypes with MiXCR, one entry per CDR3 protein. The sample consists of some 660,000 distinct CDR3 sequences, approximately 9% of them appearing once. These same records also appear under a second study, on yellow fever vaccine responses in identical twins.

The chain is built from TRBV12-3 or TRBV12-4 and TRBJ2-7; 7 nucleotides match TRBD1. This clonotype was sampled from a woman younger than 35 in good health. The specimen sequenced was PBMCs. CDR3 amino acids: CASTEETGYDEQYF. The CDR3 DNA reads TGTGCCAGCACCGAAGAGACAGGGTACGACGAGCAGTACTTC.